A selection of T cell receptor beta chains follows, all from one sample in a study of vaccination and CD4 T cells after COVID-19. Their antigen targets remain unknown. MiXCR, run by TCRdb on the PCR reads, gives a single entry per CDR3 protein. This sample carries about 22,000 distinct CDR3 sequences, approximately 67% of them seen once, and the ten largest clones take roughly 24%. Sample: CD4+ T cells from blood, cultured in vitro, taken before SARS-CoV-2 vaccination. The receptor source for this set is a human donor who received a COVID-19 vaccine. Both conserved end residues are part of each CDR3. A D gene is named only where the DNA matches it firmly. Part of the rows lack a size; the others show once, few, many or a class for expanded clones.

TGTGCCAGCAGTTACTCGGGCACCGGGGAGCTGTTTTTT | CASSYSGTGELFF | NA | TRBJ2-2 | NA | TRBV6-5
TGTGCCACCAGGGGGACGGGCAAGACTGAAGCTTTCTTT | CATRGTGKTEAFF | NA | TRBJ1-1 | few | TRBV24-1
TGTGCCAGCAGGACCGACAGCTCCTATAATTCACCCCTCCACTTT | CASRTDSSYNSPLHF | NA | TRBJ1-6 | once | TRBV6-1
TGCAGTGCCGTACCTTATCCGGGTCGCCTGAACACTGAAGCTTTCTTT | CSAVPYPGRLNTEAFF | NA | TRBJ1-1 | NA | TRBV20-1
TGTGCCAGTGGGGGGATCTCCTACGAGCAGTACTTC | CASGGISYEQYF | NA | TRBJ2-7 | NA | TRBV27
TGCAGTGCTAGAGTGCAGGGGCCAGGGGACACTGAAGCTTTCTTT | CSARVQGPGDTEAFF | NA | TRBJ1-1 | NA | TRBV20-1
TGTGCCAGCAGCCCAATGTCCGAGCAGTACTTC | CASSPMSEQYF | NA | TRBJ2-7 | NA | TRBV7-9
TGTGCCAGCAGTTCCGGGACAGGGGTGGAAAAACTGTTTTTT | CASSSGTGVEKLFF | TRBD1 | TRBJ1-4 | NA | TRBV12-3/TRBV12-4
TGCAGTGCCCGGACAGGGACTCAGCCCCAGCATTTT | CSARTGTQPQHF | TRBD1 | TRBJ1-5 | NA | TRBV20-1
TGCGCCAGCAGCTTGAAAGCGGGGGGGCCCACAGATACGCAGTATTTT | CASSLKAGGPTDTQYF | TRBD2 | TRBJ2-3 | NA | TRBV5-1
TGCAGCTTGGTCAGGGAGGGAAGAGAGACCCAGTACTTC | CSLVREGRETQYF | TRBD2 | TRBJ2-5 | NA | TRBV29-1
TGTGCCAGCAGTGGGTCCCCCGGGGGGGTTCCGGATCAGCCCCAGCATTTT | CASSGSPGGVPDQPQHF | NA | TRBJ1-5 | NA | TRBV2
TGTGCCAGCGGGCAGGGGCGGGTTTCACCCCTCCACTTT | CASGQGRVSPLHF | NA | TRBJ1-6 | NA | TRBV28
TGTGCCAGCAGGGATTCCAACACCGGGGAGCTGTTTTTT | CASRDSNTGELFF | NA | TRBJ2-2 | few | TRBV6-1
TGTGCCATCAGTGAGTCCTCTAGTACAGATACGCAGTATTTT | CAISESSSTDTQYF | NA | TRBJ2-3 | NA | TRBV10-3
TGTGCCAGCAGTCCCACAGGGGGCGGCAATCAGCCCCAGCATTTT | CASSPTGGGNQPQHF | TRBD1 | TRBJ1-5 | NA | TRBV12-3/TRBV12-4
TGTGCCAGCCGTCTGGAGTTAGGATTGAGAACAGATACGCAGTATTTT | CASRLELGLRTDTQYF | NA | TRBJ2-3 | NA | TRBV6-1
TGCAGTGCTAGCAAAGCGGCGGTACGAGAGACCCAGTACTTC | CSASKAAVRETQYF | NA | TRBJ2-5 | NA | TRBV20-1
TGCAGTGCTAGAGACTTTGGCAGGGGACTCCGCGAAAAACTGTTTTTT | CSARDFGRGLREKLFF | NA | TRBJ1-4 | NA | TRBV20-1
TGTGCCAGTAAACCTAGCGGGGGGGCCTGGGAGACCCAGTACTTC | CASKPSGGAWETQYF | TRBD2 | TRBJ2-5 | few | TRBV19
TGTGCCAGCAGACCAATTTACAGGGATTCCAAAAACATTCAGTACTTC | CASRPIYRDSKNIQYF | NA | TRBJ2-4 | few | TRBV27
TGTGCCAGCAGTTACGCGGCAGGGGGCTATCAGCCCCAGCATTTT | CASSYAAGGYQPQHF | TRBD1 | TRBJ1-5 | NA | TRBV6-2/TRBV6-3
TGTGCCAGCAGCAGACTACCTGACACAGATACGCAGTATTTT | CASSRLPDTDTQYF | NA | TRBJ2-3 | few | TRBV6-1
TGTGCCAGCAGCTACCTAGACAGGGGGCAAGAGACCCAGTACTTC | CASSYLDRGQETQYF | TRBD1 | TRBJ2-5 | few | TRBV11-3
TGCAGTGCTCCATCACAGGGATTTGGGGGCTACACCTTC | CSAPSQGFGGYTF | NA | TRBJ1-2 | few | TRBV20-1
TGTGCCTGGAGTGTTTCGGTGATCAATCAGCCCCAGCATTTT | CAWSVSVINQPQHF | NA | TRBJ1-5 | few | TRBV30
TGTGCCAGCAGACTGCTAGCGGGGGGCGTAGATACGCAGTATTTT | CASRLLAGGVDTQYF | TRBD2 | TRBJ2-3 | NA | TRBV6-1
TGTGCCAGCAGTGATAGGGCCTCGCTGTTTTTT | CASSDRASLFF | NA | TRBJ2-2 | few | TRBV6-1
TGTGCCACCAGCAGAGATCCGGCGGGGCAGACCGGGGAGCTGTTTTTT | CATSRDPAGQTGELFF | NA | TRBJ2-2 | large | TRBV15
TGTGCCATCAGTGGGACAGGGGGCCTCAAGGGCGAGCAGTACTTC | CAISGTGGLKGEQYF | TRBD1 | TRBJ2-7 | NA | TRBV10-3
TGCAGTGCTGGGGGTTTCAGCCGTGGAAACATTCAGTACTTC | CSAGGFSRGNIQYF | NA | TRBJ2-4 | once | TRBV20-1
TGTGCCAGCAGTTCAGGGAATTCCTACGAGCAGTACTTC | CASSSGNSYEQYF | NA | TRBJ2-7 | NA | TRBV6-5
TGTGCCAGCAGTTCACGGGGAGGGGGCGGAGAGACCCAGTACTTC | CASSSRGGGGETQYF | NA | TRBJ2-5 | NA | TRBV6-2/TRBV6-3
TGCGCCAGCAGCCTTTCTAGCGGGGGGTACAATGAGCAGTTCTTC | CASSLSSGGYNEQFF | TRBD2 | TRBJ2-1 | NA | TRBV5-1
TGTGCCAGTAGTATAGTAGGGCCAGACTCTTATGGCTACACCTTC | CASSIVGPDSYGYTF | NA | TRBJ1-2 | NA | TRBV19
TGTGCCTGGAGTGTGACAGTGAACTATGGCTACACCTTC | CAWSVTVNYGYTF | NA | TRBJ1-2 | NA | TRBV30
TGCAGTGCGAGGACCCCATCCTACGAGCAGTACTTC | CSARTPSYEQYF | NA | TRBJ2-7 | few | TRBV20-1
TGTGCTAGTGGTTTCGATACAGGTCCCCATCAGCCCCAGCATTTT | CASGFDTGPHQPQHF | NA | TRBJ1-5 | NA | TRBV12-5
TGTGCCAGCAGTAACTCCTATCCGGTCTCTGGAAACACCATATATTTT | CASSNSYPVSGNTIYF | NA | TRBJ1-3 | NA | TRBV12-3/TRBV12-4
TGTGCCAGCAGCTCCGGGACGGTGAACACTGAAGCTTTCTTT | CASSSGTVNTEAFF | NA | TRBJ1-1 | NA | TRBV11-3
TGTGCCAGTAGTATACCAGGGTTGGACTATGGCTACACCTTC | CASSIPGLDYGYTF | NA | TRBJ1-2 | NA | TRBV19
TGTGCCAGTATGAATCGGAGAGGGGGCGGTGACACTGAAGCTTTCTTT | CASMNRRGGGDTEAFF | TRBD1 | TRBJ1-1 | NA | TRBV19
TGTGCCAGCAGCCGGGACCTAGTGATCTATGGCTACACCTTC | CASSRDLVIYGYTF | NA | TRBJ1-2 | NA | TRBV6-1
TGTGCCAGCAGTCAGGACGGATATGGCTACACCTTC | CASSQDGYGYTF | NA | TRBJ1-2 | few | TRBV2
TGTGCCAGCAGCCAGGACCCGGGTCTCCGTAATTCACCCCTCCACTTT | CASSQDPGLRNSPLHF | NA | TRBJ1-6 | NA | TRBV7-2
TGCGCCAGCAGTCCGAGGGTCGCCCAGAGCTATGGCTACACCTTC | CASSPRVAQSYGYTF | NA | TRBJ1-2 | once | TRBV23-1
TGTGCCAGCAGTACGGGACAGATTAACTACTACGAGCAGTACTTC | CASSTGQINYYEQYF | TRBD1 | TRBJ2-7 | NA | TRBV6-1
TGTGCCACCAGTGATCCCGGACAGATAAATGGCTACACCTTC | CATSDPGQINGYTF | NA | TRBJ1-2 | few | TRBV24-1
TGTGCCTGGAGTGGGACAAGAGGAAAACTGTTTTTT | CAWSGTRGKLFF | NA | TRBJ1-4 | few | TRBV30
TGTGCCAGCAGCTTGTCGGGGCTGAGGGGGACCGGGGAGCTGTTTTTT | CASSLSGLRGTGELFF | NA | TRBJ2-2 | few | TRBV5-8
TGCGCCAGCAGAGACACAGATACGCAGTATTTT | CASRDTDTQYF | NA | TRBJ2-3 | NA | TRBV10-1